These 32 T cell receptor beta chains originate from one sample sequenced in a study of T cells in women clearing cervical HPV infection. Assay used: immunoSEQ multiplex PCR; TCRdb lists only in-frame clones, some missing. The sample table sets out tens of thousands of clones. The sequenced material came from blood buffy coat. The receptors shown here come from a woman between 18 and 75 years old with a cervical HPV16 infection that either progressed to CIN3+ or cleared (not recorded which).

As to this clone: The CDR3 end lies 3 residues beyond the end of the read and is filled in from the germline J gene. The rearrangement links TRBV10-3 to TRBJ1-5; D is undetermined. V was clipped by 5 bases and J by 6 bases, with 11 bases between them. Germline V lookup: CDR1 ENHRY, CDR2 SYGVKD. This CDR3 is 13 amino acids long. The part of the CDR3 DNA that was read is TGTGCCATCAGTCCGGTCGAATCTCAGCCC. Protein: CAISPVESQP. The CDR3 reads in full as CAISPVESQPQHF.

Considering frequency, this clone is medium-sized. The read stops 3 residues short of the end of the CDR3; the missing end is completed from the germline J gene. The chain links TRBV2 to TRBJ1-2, with 8 nucleotides matching TRBD1. CDR3 length: 14 amino acids. The V gene end was trimmed by 6 bases and the J gene end by 3 bases; junction bases not matched to a gene: 6. Germline V gene data show CDR1 as SNHLY and CDR2 as FYNNEI. CDR3 bases read: TGTGCCAGCAGGCGGGGACAGGTGGACTATGGC. Translating gives CASRRGQVDYG. The entire CDR3 protein reads CASRRGQVDYGYTF.

Concerning this clone itself: The CDR3 end lies 3 residues beyond the end of the read and is filled in from the germline J gene. The gene calls are TRBV5-4 and TRBJ1-6, with 12 positions matching TRBD1. The CDR3 contains 16 residues. V trimming: 3 bases; J trimming: 6 bases; junction bases outside the gene matches: 4. Per germline, CDR1 SGHNT and CDR2 YYREEE (reference sequence). The sequenced CDR3 bases are TGTGCCAGCAGCTCGGGGACAGGGGGCTCTAATTCACCC. It is translated as CASSSGTGGSNSP. The whole CDR3 sequence reads CASSSGTGGSNSPLHF.

On this clone: The read finishes 3 residues shy of the CDR3 end, and the germline J gene is used to complete it. V usage is TRBV6-1 and J usage is TRBJ2-7, with 7 bases that match TRBD1. The CDR3 has 16 residues. The V gene's germline CDR1 is MNHNS and CDR2 SASEGT. Losses at the gene ends were 5 bases for V and 3 bases for J; bases not matched to a gene: 13. This CDR3 is CASSKDHRGTYYEQYF. CDR3 bases read: TGTGCCAGCAGTAAAGACCACAGGGGTACCTACTACGAG.

As for this clone: The read terminates 3 residues ahead of where the CDR3 ends, so the germline J gene completes it. V usage is TRBV7-3 and J usage is TRBJ1-1; TRBD1 aligns across 7 bases. Germline CDR1 and CDR2: SGHTA and FQGTGA. The CDR3 sequence is 13 residues long. Partial CDR3 DNA: TGTGCCAGCAGCTTACTAACAGGGGAGGAA. This codes for CASSLLTGEE. The CDR3 in its entirety is CASSLLTGEEAFF.

About this clone: Read sequence stops 3 residues before the CDR3 end, and the germline J gene provides the missing end. This rearrangement joins TRBV7-6 to TRBJ2-1; 8 bases fit TRBD2. The V gene's germline CDR1 is SGHVS and CDR2 FNYEAQ. Trimming removed 0 bases from V and 6 bases from J; junction bases left unmatched: 4. This CDR3 comprises 15 residues. CDR3 region: CASSLAGGGINEQFF. CDR3 DNA (partial): TGTGCCAGCAGCTTAGCTGGCGGGGGGATCAATGAG.

CDR3 sequence reads: CASSIRGQGSTDTQYF. CDR3 bases read: TGTGCCAGTAGTATCCGCGGACAGGGGAGCACAGATACG. The chain couples TRBV19 to TRBJ2-3, with TRBD1 matching over 9 bases. The CDR3 extends 3 residues past the end of the read, so its final part is completed from the germline J gene. The J segment lost 0 bases and the V segment lost 3 bases, leaving 4 bases of the junction unmatched. The CDR3 consists of 16 residues. CDR1 is LNHDA and CDR2 is SQIVND in the germline V gene (reference sequence). Full variable domain (outside the CDR3, taken from reference TRBV19 and TRBJ2-3): DGGITQSPKYLFRKEGQNVTLSCEQNLNHDAMYWYRQDPGQGLRLIYYSQIVNDFQKGDIAEGYSVSREKKESFPLTVTSAQKNPTAFYLCASSIRGQGSTDTQYFGPGTRLTVL.

Concerning this clone: Coverage ceases 3 residues before the CDR3 finishes, and the germline J gene fills in the end. The chain couples TRBV4-1 to TRBJ1-4; D remains ambiguous. Trimming cost V 3 bases and J 2 bases, with 10 bases left between them. Germline assignment: CDR1 MGHRA and CDR2 YSYEKL. The CDR3 is 15 residues long. CDR3 in amino acids: CASSQDFRTNEKLFF. CDR3 DNA (partial): TGCGCCAGCAGCCAGGACTTTCGGACTAATGAAAAA.

Points on this clone: The CDR3 end falls 3 residues outside the read, so it is completed with the germline J gene. This chain connects TRBV20-1 to TRBJ1-6; 9 bases match TRBD1. Germline lookup yields CDR1 DFQATT and CDR2 SNEGSKA (reference sequence). With V trimmed by 1 base and J by 0 bases, 4 bases remained unmatched. The CDR3 spans 17 residues. CDR3 loop: CSARAGTGFSYNSPLHF. Incomplete CDR3 DNA: TGCAGTGCTAGAGCCGGGACAGGGTTCTCCTATAATTCACCC.

Remarks on this clone: The read terminates 3 residues before the CDR3 end, so the remaining end is supplied by the germline J gene. The chain recombines TRBV29-1 with TRBJ2-7; possibly TRBD1 for D (5 bases). The CDR3 is 12 amino acids. V gave up 2 bases and J gave up 6 bases, with 11 bases separating them. Germline V gene data show CDR1 as SQVTM and CDR2 as ANQGSEA. CDR3 amino acids: CSVETGVREQYF. CDR3 DNA, as far as it was read: TGCAGCGTTGAAACAGGAGTCCGCGAG.

As concerns this clone: The read ends 3 residues before the CDR3 terminus; that terminus is restored from the germline J gene. The rearrangement joins TRBV5-4 to TRBJ2-3; 7 bases are shared with TRBD1. Germline CDR1 is SGHNT and CDR2 is YYREEE (reference sequence). The CDR3 contains 15 residues. J was trimmed by 5 bases and V by 0 bases; bases with no gene match: 6. The CDR3 DNA, read in part, is TGTGCCAGCAGCTTGGAAGGGGGCGCGGGAGATACG. Amino acid sequence: CASSLEGGAGDT. The entire CDR3 is CASSLEGGAGDTQYF.

Comments on this clone: From the germline J gene comes the end of the CDR3, since the read stops 3 residues before it. The rearrangement links TRBV12-5 to TRBJ2-2; 12 nucleotides match TRBD2. The V and J ends lost 2 bases and 0 bases, in that order; junction bases with no gene match: 13. The CDR3 is 21 residues long. Looked up from germline, CDR1 is LGHNT and CDR2 is FRNRAP. The CDR3 sequence: CASGLKTGLAGSTANTGELFF. Partial CDR3 DNA: TGTGCTAGTGGTTTGAAAACGGGACTAGCGGGTTCTACAGCGAACACCGGGGAG.

Concerning this clone itself: The read stops 3 residues short of the end of the CDR3; the missing end is completed from the germline J gene. The chain uses TRBV23-1 and TRBJ2-7; D is perhaps TRBD2 (7 bases). TRBV23-1 is noted as an ORF with a role that remains uncertain. The CDR3 covers 14 residues. Trimming stripped 4 bases from V and 5 bases from J, with 15 bases between. The CDR3 DNA, read in part, is TGCGCCAGCAGTCCCTTCCGGGGGGCTAACGAG. Amino acid sequence: CASSPFRGANE. The full-length CDR3 reads as CASSPFRGANEQYF.

A remark on this clone: Coverage ceases 3 residues before the CDR3 finishes, and the germline J gene fills in the end. V usage is TRBV19 and J usage is TRBJ2-1, with TRBD2 matching over 11 bases. The CDR3 loop spans 15 amino acids. Unmatched junction bases numbered 4, after V lost 3 bases and J lost 6 bases. The germline CDR1 and CDR2 sequences are LNHDA and SQIVND (reference sequence). CDR3 loop: CASSIQLAGANEQFF. The sequenced CDR3 bases are TGTGCCAGTAGTATTCAACTAGCGGGGGCCAATGAG.

For this clone: The CDR3 extends 3 residues past the end of the read, so its final part is completed from the germline J gene. The chain joins TRBV5-1 to TRBJ2-3; 7 positions agree with TRBD2. Germline V gives CDR1 SGHRS, CDR2 YFSETQ. Trimming at V came to 0 bases and at J to 5 bases, leaving 9 bases not matched to a gene. The CDR3 consists of 16 residues. The CDR3: CASSLDRGGPEDTQYF. The sequenced CDR3 bases are TGCGCCAGCAGCTTGGATCGCGGGGGTCCGGAAGATACG.

Remarks on this clone: The read stops 3 residues short of the end of the CDR3; the missing end is completed from the germline J gene. The V and J genes are TRBV12-3 or TRBV12-4 and TRBJ1-2; 9 positions agree with TRBD1. Germline trimming cut 5 bases from V and 5 bases from J; bases unmatched to any gene: 3. The CDR3 extends over 13 amino acids. The CDR3 bases that were read are TGTGCCAGCAGTCCGGGACAGGGATATGGC. It codes for CASSPGQGYG. From start to end, the CDR3 is CASSPGQGYGYTF.

Comments on this clone: The read ends 3 residues early relative to the CDR3; the germline J gene fills the gap. The chain links TRBV5-1 to TRBJ1-6; the match to TRBD1 covers 10 bases. Germline V gene data show CDR1 as SGHRS and CDR2 as YFSETQ. The V segment lost 3 bases and the J segment 6 bases; nucleotides outside the gene matches: 9. This CDR3 spans 17 amino acids. The CDR3 region is CASSSGPTGGLNSPLHF. Partial CDR3 DNA: TGCGCCAGCAGCTCCGGACCGACAGGGGGCCTTAATTCACCC.

To note about this clone: The sequence runs out 3 residues before the end of the CDR3; the remainder is reconstructed from the germline J gene. The rearrangement links TRBV6-1 to TRBJ1-6; no firm D call. This CDR3 spans 16 amino acids. Germline-derived CDR1 and CDR2 are MNHNS and SASEGT. V was shortened by 2 bases and J by 7 bases, with 15 bases between the two germline ends. CDR3 sequence reads: CASSELGSGGNSPLHF. Partial CDR3 DNA: TGTGCCAGCAGTGAACTCGGCAGCGGAGGCAATTCACCC.

As for this clone: The CDR3 end is not reached by the read, which stops 3 residues before it; the germline J gene fills it in. This rearrangement joins TRBV3-1 (or the pseudogene TRBV3-2) to TRBJ2-7; 14 nucleotides agree with TRBD2. Germline CDR1 LGHDT, CDR2 YNNKEL (reference sequence). V dropped 1 base and J dropped 6; count of bases not matched to a gene: 11. The CDR3 contains 18 residues. Incomplete CDR3 DNA: TGTGCCAGCAGCCAAGGGACTAGCGGGGGGCCAGGGGTTTCCGAG. Amino acids: CASSQGTSGGPGVSE. The whole CDR3 protein reads CASSQGTSGGPGVSEQYF.

Remarks on this clone: The read ends 3 residues before the CDR3 terminus; that terminus is restored from the germline J gene. The chain links TRBV2 to TRBJ2-5; 9 bases agree with TRBD1. Germline CDR1 SNHLY, CDR2 FYNNEI. The ends lost 6 bases at V and 5 bases at J; junction bases unmatched: 4. The CDR3 totals 13 residues. The DNA read from the CDR3 is TGTGCCAGCAGGGACAGGGGCGAGGAGACC. It translates to CASRDRGEET. The complete CDR3 protein is CASRDRGEETQYF.

A remark on this clone: The read finishes 3 residues shy of the CDR3 end, and the germline J gene is used to complete it. J is TRBJ2-3 and V is TRBV4-1; a possible D gene is TRBD2 (6 bases). Germline V gene sequence: CDR1 MGHRA, CDR2 YSYEKL. The CDR3 runs to 18 residues. Trimming cost V 4 bases and J 0 bases, with 20 bases left between them. CDR3 residues: CASSPYPGRRGSTDTQYF. The part of the CDR3 DNA that was read is TGCGCCAGCAGCCCATATCCCGGGAGACGGGGGAGCACAGATACG.

Remarks on this clone: The missing CDR3 end, 3 residues past where the read stops, is filled in from the germline J gene. The chain couples TRBV19 to TRBJ2-1; the D gene could be TRBD1 or TRBD2 (5 bases each). V gave up 7 bases and J gave up 0 bases, with 19 bases separating them. In germline, CDR1 is LNHDA, CDR2 SQIVND (reference sequence). The CDR3 runs 17 residues. CDR3 sequence: CASKLWGGGGSYNEQFF. The CDR3 DNA, read in part, is TGTGCCAGTAAACTCTGGGGCGGAGGAGGCTCCTACAATGAG.

A word on this clone: The missing CDR3 end, 3 residues past where the read stops, is filled in from the germline J gene. The V gene is TRBV6-1, the J gene TRBJ2-3; 8 bases match TRBD2. Germline CDR1 and CDR2: MNHNS and SASEGT. The CDR3 sequence is 15 residues long. Germline trimming cut 3 bases from V and 0 bases from J; bases unmatched to any gene: 2. The CDR3 here is CASSEVAGSTDTQYF. The sequenced part of the CDR3 DNA is TGTGCCAGCAGTGAGGTAGCGGGGAGCACAGATACG.

Points on this clone: Germline and junction disagree at one end, which may indicate a read error. The read comes to an end 3 residues before the CDR3 does, leaving the germline J gene to fill in the end. V usage is TRBV29-1 and J usage is TRBJ2-7; D gene ambiguous. The CDR3 runs 13 residues. The germline V gene encodes CDR1 SQVTM and CDR2 ANQGSEA. CDR3 region: CSVSKTQSFEQYF. The part of the CDR3 DNA that was read is TGCAGCGTTTCCAAGACTCAGTCCTTCGAG.

Comments on this clone: The CDR3 goes on 3 residues after the read ends, and that part is filled in from the germline J gene. The chain carries TRBV5-1 and TRBJ2-3; D is undetermined. Trimming took off 4 bases at V and 7 bases at J, with 16 bases between the two ends. This CDR3 is 14 amino acids long. Germline V gene lookup returns CDR1 SGHRS and CDR2 YFSETQ. The chain's CDR3 is CASSPSKGTNTQYF. Partial CDR3 DNA: TGCGCCAGCAGCCCAAGCAAGGGCACCAATACG.

As regards this clone: The read falls 3 residues short of the CDR3 end, and the missing part is taken from the germline J gene. The chain employs TRBV6-4 and TRBJ2-1; 15 bases map to TRBD2. J lost 7 bases, V lost 8 bases, and 3 bases had no gene match. Germline CDR1 and CDR2: MRHNA and SNTAGT. The CDR3 loop spans 14 amino acids. The covered CDR3 bases are TGTGCCAGCTCGGGACTAGCGGGAGGTAATGAG. Amino acid sequence: CASSGLAGGNE. The full-length CDR3 reads as CASSGLAGGNEQFF.

Regarding this clone: The CDR3 end lies 3 residues beyond the end of the read and is filled in from the germline J gene. The gene calls are TRBV9 and TRBJ2-3, with 7 bases identical to TRBD2. J was trimmed by 0 bases and V by 6 bases; bases with no gene match: 10. The germline V gene encodes CDR1 SGDLS and CDR2 YYNGEE. This CDR3 region has 16 residues. CDR3 sequence: CASNRRGGASTDTQYF. The DNA read from the CDR3 is TGTGCCAGCAACCGTAGGGGAGGGGCTAGCACAGATACG.

About this clone itself: The observed sequence ends 3 residues before the CDR3 terminus, with the missing tail filled in from the germline J gene. This chain links TRBV5-4 with TRBJ2-3; TRBD2 agrees at 8 bases. The CDR3 totals 15 residues. The germline V gene has CDR1 SGHNT and CDR2 YYREEE (reference sequence). V trimming: 2 bases; J trimming: 1 base; junction bases outside the gene matches: 3. Here the CDR3 reads CASSFGAGGTDTQYF. The CDR3 bases that were read are TGTGCCAGCAGCTTCGGAGCGGGGGGCACAGATACG. The complete variable domain, with remaining parts taken from reference TRBV5-4 and TRBJ2-3, reads ETGVTQSPTHLIKTRGQQVTLRCSSQSGHNTVSWYQQALGQGPQFIFQYYREEENGRGNFPPRFSGLQFPNYSSELNVNALELDDSALYLCASSFGAGGTDTQYFGPGTRLTVL.

In terms of frequency, this clone is medium-sized. The read finishes 3 residues shy of the CDR3 end, and the germline J gene is used to complete it. The chain joins TRBV23-1 to TRBJ1-4; maybe TRBD1 (6 bases). TRBV23-1 is classed as an ORF, of uncertain function. V was cut by 0 bases and J by 4 bases, with 15 bases left in between. This CDR3 region has 17 residues. The covered CDR3 bases are TGCGCCAGCAGTCAATCGTGTGGCGAGACAGGTAATGAAAAA. Protein sequence: CASSQSCGETGNEK. The full CDR3 reads CASSQSCGETGNEKLFF.

For this clone: The read ends 3 residues shy of where the CDR3 ends; the end is completed using the germline J gene. The chain couples TRBV6-4 to TRBJ2-5; D unclear. The V end was cut by 4 bases, the J end by 4 bases, with 7 bases between. CDR1 MRHNA and CDR2 SNTAGT come from the germline V gene. The CDR3 runs 12 residues. The part of the CDR3 DNA that was read is TGTGCCAGCAGTGGGCTGATAGAGACC. Its translation is CASSGLIET. The whole CDR3 is CASSGLIETQYF.

About this clone itself: The CDR3 end is not reached by the read, which stops 3 residues before it; the germline J gene fills it in. The chain couples TRBV13 to TRBJ1-3; D is unresolved. V was shortened by 5 bases and J by 2 bases, with 10 bases between the two germline ends. The length of the CDR3 is 14 residues. The germline CDR1 and CDR2 sequences are PRHDT and FYEKMQ (reference sequence). CDR3 bases read: TGTGCCAGCAGCACGACAAGTGCTGGAAACACC. The encoded protein is CASSTTSAGNT. The complete CDR3 reads CASSTTSAGNTIYF. Supplemented by reference TRBV13 and TRBJ1-3, the full variable domain reads AAGVIQSPRHLIKEKRETATLKCYPIPRHDTVYWYQQGPGQDPQFLISFYEKMQSDKGSIPDRFSAQQFSDYHSELNMSSLELGDSALYFCASSTTSAGNTIYFGEGSWLTVV.

With regard to this clone: The read terminates 3 residues before the CDR3 end, so the remaining end is supplied by the germline J gene. The chain combines TRBV18 with TRBJ2-5, with D unresolved. Trimming took 2 bases from V and 5 from J, leaving 9 bases between them. CDR3 length equals 13 residues. The germline V gene has CDR1 KGHSH and CDR2 LQKENI. Incomplete CDR3 DNA: TGTGCCAGCTCACCATCAGAACAGGAGACC. Translating gives CASSPSEQET. The full CDR3 reads CASSPSEQETQYF.